This TCR beta chain is from a study of T cells in localized non-small cell lung cancer. Clones were sequenced by immunoSEQ multiplex PCR, and TCRdb holds only the in-frame ones, with some missing. The sample includes over 5,500 clones, approximately 40% of them seen just once. This clone has only a few counts. Its cognate antigen is unknown. Germline CDR1 reads MNHGY; CDR2 reads SAAAGT. V shed 5 bases and J 4 bases; nucleotides not matched to a gene: 10. This CDR3 contains 15 residues. General study results and limits: Elevated circulating T cell density in blood was associated with longer overall survival.

The TCR sequence derives from a woman aged 35-75 years with stage II squamous cell lung carcinoma. The specimen was lung tumor tissue, collected before any cancer treatment. The chain combines TRBV6-8 with TRBJ2-7, with 8 bases identical to TRBD2. The CDR3 loop reads CASSELGTRGYEQYF. In DNA form, the CDR3 reads TGTGCCAGCAGTGAGCTTGGGACTAGGGGGTACGAGCAGTACTTC.